The subject of this entry is one T cell receptor (beta chain). Its specificity is not known. Time point given: week 35, safety follow-up. Doses comprised 300 ug of mutant IDH1 20-mer peptide each, plus topical imiquimod. The sample originates from a study of a mutant IDH1 vaccine in newly diagnosed glioma. Study as a whole: Beginning 4-6 weeks after radiotherapy alone, or with temozolomide cycles, vaccination took place.

Profiled with immunoSEQ multiplex PCR; TCRdb holds only in-frame clones, not every one. This table holds tens of thousands of clones, 84% found once. Losses at the gene ends were 6 bases for V and 3 bases for J; bases not matched to a gene: 14. The CDR3 runs to 17 residues. The germline V gene has CDR1 LNHDA and CDR2 SQIVND (reference sequence). The source was PBMCs, collected from a glioma patient whose treatment included an IDH1 peptide vaccine. The sequence came from a man aged 30 to 39 with glioma. The chain is built from TRBV19 and TRBJ1-2; 9 nucleotides agree with TRBD1. CDR3 DNA: TGTGCCAGTAGACCCCGGACAGGGGCCTCGCTGGACTATGGCTACACCTTC. Translated, it gives CASRPRTGASLDYGYTF. The full variable domain, in which reference TRBV19 and TRBJ1-2 provide the parts outside the CDR3, is DGGITQSPKYLFRKEGQNVTLSCEQNLNHDAMYWYRQDPGQGLRLIYYSQIVNDFQKGDIAEGYSVSREKKESFPLTVTSAQKNPTAFYLCASRPRTGASLDYGYTFGSGTRLTVV.